These 18 T cell receptor beta chains were all obtained from the same sample, sequenced in a study of T cell responses to AZD1222 COVID-19 vaccine. Sequencing was performed with immunoSEQ multiplex PCR; in TCRdb, only in-frame clones are kept and a portion is missing. The data contain over 85,000 clones, more than 90% of them seen just once; the ten biggest clones take up about an eighth. Sequenced here: peripheral blood, sampled on day 0 of AZD1222 vaccination. The source of these receptors is an adult in good health.

The V and J genes are TRBV2 and TRBJ2-1; 13 bases map to TRBD2. Germline CDR1 and CDR2: SNHLY and FYNNEI. V shed 2 bases, J shed 7 bases, and the junction held 11 bases outside the gene matches. This CDR3 has 18 residues. The CDR3 DNA reads TGTGCCAGCAGTGAACCACTAGCGGGGGGGCTTATTGGGAATGAGCAGTTCTTC. Its protein is CASSEPLAGGLIGNEQFF.

V gene TRBV7-2 combines with J gene TRBJ2-7; TRBD1 aligns across 7 bases. V lost 0 bases and J lost 4; bases outside the gene matches: 6. Germline-derived CDR1 and CDR2 are SGHTA and FQGNSA. This CDR3 spans 15 amino acids. For the CDR3, the DNA is TGTGCCAGCAGCTTAGCAGGGGGCCTTTTTTACGAGCAGTACTTC. It is translated as CASSLAGGLFYEQYF.

This clone showed up just a few times. The V and J genes are TRBV9 and TRBJ2-1; D may be TRBD2 (5 bases). From germline, CDR1 is SGDLS and CDR2 YYNGEE. The CDR3 runs 15 residues. Trimming took off 2 bases at V and 1 base at J, with 10 bases between the two ends. CDR3 protein: CASSVDRRSYNEQFF. CDR3 DNA sequence: TGTGCCAGCAGCGTGGACCGGAGGTCCTACAATGAGCAGTTCTTC.

This clone was observed once. The V and J genes are TRBV9 and TRBJ1-1; D not resolved. Trimming stripped 0 bases from V and 3 bases from J, with 6 bases between. This CDR3 is 13 amino acids long. Per the germline V gene, CDR1 is SGDLS and CDR2 is YYNGEE. The CDR3 region is CASSVVSDTEAFF. DNA of the CDR3: TGTGCCAGCAGCGTAGTGTCGGACACTGAAGCTTTCTTT.

In DNA form, the CDR3 reads TGTGCCAGCAGGGTACTACAGGGTACCTACGAGCAGTACTTC. Translation gives CASRVLQGTYEQYF. The gene calls are TRBV6-5 and TRBJ2-7; maybe TRBD1 (6 bases). Per the germline V gene, CDR1 is MNHEY and CDR2 is SVGAGI. V was pared by 6 bases and J by 2 bases, with 14 bases between. CDR3 size: 14 residues.

This clone was recorded a few times. The chain recombines TRBV2 with TRBJ1-5; D is unclear. This CDR3 is 9 amino acids long. The germline V gene encodes CDR1 SNHLY and CDR2 FYNNEI. Trimming pared 8 bases from V and 6 bases from J, leaving 2 bases between. In DNA, the CDR3 is TGTGCCAGCGGTCAGCCCCAGCATTTT. Residues: CASGQPQHF. The full variable domain, completed using reference TRBV2 and TRBJ1-5, is EPEVTQTPSHQVTQMGQEVILRCVPISNHLYFYWYRQILGQKVEFLVSFYNNEISEKSEIFDDQFSVERPDGSNFTLKIRSTKLEDSAMYFCASGQPQHFGDGTRLSIL.

This chain connects TRBV9 to TRBJ2-2; D is uncertain. The germline V gene has CDR1 SGDLS and CDR2 YYNGEE. This CDR3 has 14 residues. V lost 0 bases, J lost 6 bases, and 9 bases lay in between. The CDR3 sequence: CASSVDSRAGELFF. CDR3 sequence (DNA): TGTGCCAGCAGCGTAGATAGTCGGGCCGGGGAGCTGTTTTTT. The whole variable domain, remainder taken from reference TRBV9 and TRBJ2-2, is DSGVTQTPKHLITATGQRVTLRCSPRSGDLSVYWYQQSLDQGLQFLIQYYNGEERAKGNILERFSAQQFPDLHSELNLSSLELGDSALYFCASSVDSRAGELFFGEGSRLTVL.

This clone has just one count. This chain uses TRBV6-5 with TRBJ2-7, with D uncertain. The CDR3 consists of 14 residues. Germline V CDR1 and CDR2: MNHEY, SVGAGI. V was shortened by 1 base and J by 2 bases, with 9 bases between the two germline ends. In DNA form, the CDR3 reads TGTGCCAGCAGTTACTGGAGAAAGCCCTACGAGCAGTACTTC. It yields the protein CASSYWRKPYEQYF.

The chain joins TRBV6-5 to TRBJ2-2; TRBD2 agrees at 8 bases. The CDR3 has 16 amino acids. From germline, CDR1 is MNHEY and CDR2 SVGAGI. The V gene end was trimmed by 4 bases and the J gene end by 7 bases; junction bases not matched to a gene: 11. The CDR3 is CASSSRGGSYIGELFF. The CDR3 DNA sequence: TGTGCCAGCAGTTCCCGGGGGGGTAGTTATATCGGGGAGCTGTTTTTT.

The DNA of the CDR3 is TGTGCCAGCAGCGCACCCTCAGGGCGGTCTAATGAAAAACTGTTTTTT. It codes for CASSAPSGRSNEKLFF. This sequence joins TRBV9 and TRBJ1-4; D is possibly TRBD1 (5 bases). The CDR3 has 16 residues. Germline V gene lookup returns CDR1 SGDLS and CDR2 YYNGEE. The V end lost 3 bases, the J end lost 3 bases, and 15 bases lay between the germline ends.

This chain connects TRBV6-5 to TRBJ1-1, with 8 positions matching TRBD1. CDR1 is MNHEY, CDR2 SVGAGI, per germline. Trimming cost V 10 bases and J 5 bases; bases outside gene matches: 6. The CDR3 totals 12 residues. The CDR3: CAIDRGKTEAFF. For the CDR3, the DNA is TGTGCCATCGACAGGGGAAAGACTGAAGCTTTCTTT.

The gene calls are TRBV9 and TRBJ2-2; maybe TRBD1 (6 bases). V was shortened by 1 base and J by 6 bases, with 7 bases between the two germline ends. Germline assignment: CDR1 SGDLS and CDR2 YYNGEE. The CDR3 loop spans 13 amino acids. The CDR3 DNA reads TGTGCCAGCAGCGTACAGGGGTCCGGGGAGCTGTTTTTT. Translated: CASSVQGSGELFF. The full variable domain, completed using reference TRBV9 and TRBJ2-2, is DSGVTQTPKHLITATGQRVTLRCSPRSGDLSVYWYQQSLDQGLQFLIQYYNGEERAKGNILERFSAQQFPDLHSELNLSSLELGDSALYFCASSVQGSGELFFGEGSRLTVL.

The genes are TRBV18 and TRBJ1-2, with D perhaps TRBD1 (6 bases). The germline CDR1 and CDR2 sequences are KGHSH and LQKENI. The V and J ends lost 4 bases and 10 bases respectively, with 19 bases between them. The CDR3 loop spans 14 amino acids. The CDR3 bases are TGTGCCAGCTCACAGACGCGGGACACCCCATCCTACACCTTC. It is translated as CASSQTRDTPSYTF.

J is TRBJ2-1 and V is TRBV6-2 or TRBV6-3, with TRBD2 matching 9 bases. Germline V gene data show CDR1 as MNHEY and CDR2 as SVGEGT. V gave up 5 bases and J gave up 7 bases; unmatched junction bases: 12. The CDR3 sequence is 16 residues long. CDR3 loop: CASSKHGAGGQNEQFF. For the CDR3, the DNA is TGTGCCAGCAGTAAACACGGGGCGGGAGGGCAGAATGAGCAGTTCTTC.

The J gene is TRBJ2-3, the V gene TRBV29-1; tentative D call: TRBD2 (6 bases). This CDR3 spans 13 amino acids. Trimming cost V 7 bases and J 5 bases, with 16 bases left between them. The V gene's germline CDR1 is SQVTM and CDR2 ANQGSEA. CDR3 region: CSGYKGGKDTQYF. The CDR3 DNA sequence: TGCAGCGGATATAAGGGAGGTAAAGATACGCAGTATTTT.

The gene calls are TRBV21-1 and TRBJ1-1; TRBD1, the table's D call, was not compared with the DNA. TRBV21-1 constitutes a pseudogene. The CDR3 runs 14 residues. CDR3 coding DNA: TGTGCCAGCAGCAGGGGCTTCTTCCAACCTGAAGCTTTCTTT. Protein product: CASSRGFFQPEAFF.

This sequence joins TRBV27 and TRBJ1-4, with TRBD1 as a possible D gene (6 bases). The V gene's germline CDR1 is MNHEY and CDR2 SMNVEV (reference sequence). The CDR3 covers 16 residues. The V gene lost 5 bases and the J gene lost 8 bases, with 21 bases spanning the gap. The CDR3 region has the DNA TGTGCCAGCAGTCTGGGGTTGGGAGCCAGGGGCGAAAAACTGTTTTTT. Protein product: CASSLGLGARGEKLFF.

The chain uses TRBV27 and TRBJ1-2; 8 bases fit TRBD1. The J segment lost 1 base and the V segment lost 4 bases, leaving 8 bases of the junction unmatched. The CDR3 runs to 16 residues. The germline V gene has CDR1 MNHEY and CDR2 SMNVEV (reference sequence). The CDR3 loop reads CASSSTTGAYNYGYTF. CDR3 DNA: TGTGCCAGCAGTTCCACGACAGGGGCCTATAACTATGGCTACACCTTC.